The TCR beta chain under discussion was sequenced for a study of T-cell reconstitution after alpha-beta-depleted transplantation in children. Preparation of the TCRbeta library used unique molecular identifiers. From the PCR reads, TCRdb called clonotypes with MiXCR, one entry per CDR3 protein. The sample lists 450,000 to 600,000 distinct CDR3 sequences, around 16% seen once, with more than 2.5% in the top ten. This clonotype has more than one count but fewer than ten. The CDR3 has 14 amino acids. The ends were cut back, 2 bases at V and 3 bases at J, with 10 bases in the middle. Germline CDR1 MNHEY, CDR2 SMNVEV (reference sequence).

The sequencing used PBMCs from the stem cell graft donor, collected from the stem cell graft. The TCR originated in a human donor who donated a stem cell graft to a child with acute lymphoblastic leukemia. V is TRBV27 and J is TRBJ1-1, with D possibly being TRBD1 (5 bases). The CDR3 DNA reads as TGTGCCAGCAGTTTAAAGGGCAGGGACACTGAAGCTTTCTTT. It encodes CASSLKGRDTEAFF.